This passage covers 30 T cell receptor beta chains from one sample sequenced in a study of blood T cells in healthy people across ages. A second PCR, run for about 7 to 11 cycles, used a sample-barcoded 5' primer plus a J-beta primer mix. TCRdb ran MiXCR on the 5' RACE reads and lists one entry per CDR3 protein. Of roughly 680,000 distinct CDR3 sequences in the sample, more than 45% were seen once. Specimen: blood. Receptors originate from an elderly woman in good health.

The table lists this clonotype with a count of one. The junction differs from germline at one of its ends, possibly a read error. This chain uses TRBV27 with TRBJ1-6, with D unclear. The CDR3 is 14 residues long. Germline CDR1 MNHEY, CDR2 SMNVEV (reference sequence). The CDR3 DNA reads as TGTGCCAGCAGTTCCACGAGGTACTCCTCACCCCCCCACTTT. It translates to CASSSTRYSSPPHF.

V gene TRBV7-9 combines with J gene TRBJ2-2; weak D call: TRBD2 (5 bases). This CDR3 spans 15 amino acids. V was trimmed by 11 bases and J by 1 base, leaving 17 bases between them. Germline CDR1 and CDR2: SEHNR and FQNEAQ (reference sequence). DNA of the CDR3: TGTGCCGCCTACAACCGGGGAGTGAACACCGGGGAGCTGTTTTTT. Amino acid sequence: CAAYNRGVNTGELFF.

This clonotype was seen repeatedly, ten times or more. CDR3 coding DNA: TGTGCCAGCAGCTTAGCGTTTCGGATTGGAGGGGGCCGGAACAATGAGCAGTTCTTC. It encodes CASSLAFRIGGGRNNEQFF. The chain is built from TRBV11-1 and TRBJ2-1; TRBD1 is a possible D gene (7 bases). CDR1 and CDR2 from the germline V gene are SGHAT and FQDESV (reference sequence). V was cut by 0 bases and J by 5 bases, with 23 bases left in between. The CDR3 consists of 19 residues.

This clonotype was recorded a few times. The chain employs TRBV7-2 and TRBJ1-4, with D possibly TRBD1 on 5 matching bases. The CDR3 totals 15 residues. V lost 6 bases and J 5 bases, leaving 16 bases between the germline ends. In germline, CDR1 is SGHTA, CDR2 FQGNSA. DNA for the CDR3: TGTGCCAGCAGATATACCGGGGGGGGGAATGAAAAACTGTTTTTT. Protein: CASRYTGGGNEKLFF.

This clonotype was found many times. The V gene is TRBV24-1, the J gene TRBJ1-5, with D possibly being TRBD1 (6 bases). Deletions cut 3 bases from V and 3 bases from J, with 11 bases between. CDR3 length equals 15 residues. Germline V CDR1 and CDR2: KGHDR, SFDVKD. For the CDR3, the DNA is TGTGCCACCAGTGATGGGGACACTACCAATCAGCCCCAGCATTTT. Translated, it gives CATSDGDTTNQPQHF.

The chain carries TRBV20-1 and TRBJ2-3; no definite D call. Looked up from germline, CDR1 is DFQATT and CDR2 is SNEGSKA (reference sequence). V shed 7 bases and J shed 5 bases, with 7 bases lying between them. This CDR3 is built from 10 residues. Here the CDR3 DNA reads TGCAGTGTTAAAAAAGATACGCAGTATTTT. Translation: CSVKKDTQYF.

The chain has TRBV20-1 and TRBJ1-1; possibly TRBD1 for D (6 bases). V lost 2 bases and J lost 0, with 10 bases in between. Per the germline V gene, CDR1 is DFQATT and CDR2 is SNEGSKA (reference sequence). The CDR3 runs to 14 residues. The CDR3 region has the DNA TGCAGTGCTAGACACGCAGGGGTGAACACTGAAGCTTTCTTT. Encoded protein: CSARHAGVNTEAFF.

The DNA for the CDR3 is TGTGCCAGCTCACCACAGGGGCATAGCAATCAGCCCCAGCATTTT. This gives the protein CASSPQGHSNQPQHF. This chain joins TRBV18 and TRBJ1-5; D possibly corresponds to TRBD1 (5 bases). From germline, CDR1 is KGHSH and CDR2 LQKENI. The CDR3 runs 15 residues. The V end lost 1 base, the J end lost 0 bases, and 7 bases lay between the germline ends.

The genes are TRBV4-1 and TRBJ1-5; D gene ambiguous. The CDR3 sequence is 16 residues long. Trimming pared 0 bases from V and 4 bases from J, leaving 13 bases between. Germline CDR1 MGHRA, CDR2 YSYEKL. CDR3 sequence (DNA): TGCGCCAGCAGCCAAGACCCCGAATTTTGGAATCAGCCCCAGCATTTT. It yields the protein CASSQDPEFWNQPQHF.

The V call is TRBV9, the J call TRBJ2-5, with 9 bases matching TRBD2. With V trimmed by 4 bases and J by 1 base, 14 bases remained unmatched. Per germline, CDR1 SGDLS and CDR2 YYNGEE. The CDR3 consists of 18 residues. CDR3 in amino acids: CASSRGLATHPTQETQYF. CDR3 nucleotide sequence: TGTGCCAGCAGCCGCGGACTAGCGACACACCCGACCCAAGAGACCCAGTACTTC. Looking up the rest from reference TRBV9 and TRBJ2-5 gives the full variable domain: DSGVTQTPKHLITATGQRVTLRCSPRSGDLSVYWYQQSLDQGLQFLIQYYNGEERAKGNILERFSAQQFPDLHSELNLSSLELGDSALYFCASSRGLATHPTQETQYFGPGTRLLVL.

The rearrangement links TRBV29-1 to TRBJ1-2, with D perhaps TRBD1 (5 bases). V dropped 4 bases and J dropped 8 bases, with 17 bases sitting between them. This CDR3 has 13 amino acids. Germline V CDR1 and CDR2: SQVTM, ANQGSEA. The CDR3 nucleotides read TGCAGCGTTGGGGCCCCCTGGCGGGACGGCTACACCTTC. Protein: CSVGAPWRDGYTF.

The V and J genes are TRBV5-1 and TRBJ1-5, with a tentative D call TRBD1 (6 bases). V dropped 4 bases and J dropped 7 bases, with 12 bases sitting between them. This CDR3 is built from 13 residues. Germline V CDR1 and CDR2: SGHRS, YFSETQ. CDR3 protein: CASSEQGFQPQHF. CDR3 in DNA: TGCGCCAGCAGCGAACAGGGTTTCCAGCCCCAGCATTTT.

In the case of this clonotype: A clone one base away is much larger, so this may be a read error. CDR3 nucleotides: TGTGCCAGCAGCCAAGAGCTGCCAGGGCGGAATGAGCAGTACTTC. It encodes CASSQELPGRNEQYF. This chain uses TRBV4-2 with TRBJ2-5, with D tentatively TRBD1 (5 bases). Trimming left V 0 bases short and J 11 bases short, with 19 bases between. Germline CDR1 LGHNA, CDR2 YNFKEQ. The CDR3 is 15 residues long.

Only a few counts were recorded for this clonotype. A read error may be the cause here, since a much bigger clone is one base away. The CDR3 region is CSVLYPDRYNEQYF. For the CDR3, the DNA is TGCAGCGTCCTTTACCCGGACAGATACAATGAGCAGTACTTC. V is TRBV29-1 and J is TRBJ2-7, with D tentatively TRBD1 (6 bases). From germline, CDR1 is SQVTM and CDR2 ANQGSEA. Trimming removed 6 bases at V and 7 bases at J, with 22 bases between. The CDR3 consists of 14 residues.

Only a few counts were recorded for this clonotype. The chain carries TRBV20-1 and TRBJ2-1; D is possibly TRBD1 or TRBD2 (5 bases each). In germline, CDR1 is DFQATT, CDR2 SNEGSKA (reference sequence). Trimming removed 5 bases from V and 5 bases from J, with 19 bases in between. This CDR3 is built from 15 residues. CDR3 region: CSAGPPGLVNNEQFF. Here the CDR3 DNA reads TGCAGTGCTGGACCTCCGGGGCTAGTCAACAATGAGCAGTTCTTC.

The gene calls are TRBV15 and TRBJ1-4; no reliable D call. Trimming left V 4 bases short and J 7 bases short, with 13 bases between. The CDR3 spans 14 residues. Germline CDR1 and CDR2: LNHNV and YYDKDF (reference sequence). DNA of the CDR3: TGTGCCACCAGCACCGGAGGGAGGAGTGAAAAACTGTTTTTT. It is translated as CATSTGGRSEKLFF.

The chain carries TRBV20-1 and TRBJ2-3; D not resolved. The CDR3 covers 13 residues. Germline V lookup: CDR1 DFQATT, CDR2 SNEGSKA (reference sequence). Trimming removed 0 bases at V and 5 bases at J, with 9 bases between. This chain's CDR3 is CSARDRWGDTQYF. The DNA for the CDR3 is TGCAGTGCTAGAGATCGATGGGGAGATACGCAGTATTTT.

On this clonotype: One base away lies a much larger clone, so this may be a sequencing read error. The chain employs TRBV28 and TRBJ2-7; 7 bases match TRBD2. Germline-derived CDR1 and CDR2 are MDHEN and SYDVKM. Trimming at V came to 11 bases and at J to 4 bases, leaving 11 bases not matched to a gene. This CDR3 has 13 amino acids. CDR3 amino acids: CACKGEGRYEQYF. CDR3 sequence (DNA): TGTGCCTGCAAAGGGGAGGGTCGATACGAGCAGTACTTC.

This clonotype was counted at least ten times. The CDR3 is CASSLVSRGSTDTQYF. CDR3 in DNA: TGTGCCAGCAGCTTAGTTAGCAGGGGTTCCACAGATACGCAGTATTTT. V usage is TRBV11-2 and J usage is TRBJ2-3, with D perhaps TRBD1 (6 bases). The V gene lost 1 base and the J gene lost 2 bases, with 13 bases spanning the gap. Germline lookup yields CDR1 SGHAT and CDR2 FQNNGV. The CDR3 runs to 16 residues.

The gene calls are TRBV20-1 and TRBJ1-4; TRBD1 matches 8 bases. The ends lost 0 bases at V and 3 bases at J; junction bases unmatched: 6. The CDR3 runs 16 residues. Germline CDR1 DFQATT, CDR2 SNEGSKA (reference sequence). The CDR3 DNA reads TGCAGTGCTAGAGATGTCGACAGGGGAGCTAATGAAAAACTGTTTTTT. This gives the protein CSARDVDRGANEKLFF.

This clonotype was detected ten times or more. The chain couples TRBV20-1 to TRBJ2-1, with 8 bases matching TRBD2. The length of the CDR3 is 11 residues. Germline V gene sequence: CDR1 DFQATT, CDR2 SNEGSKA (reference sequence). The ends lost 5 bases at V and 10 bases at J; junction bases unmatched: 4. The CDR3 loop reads CSALWTSEQFF. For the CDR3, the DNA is TGCAGTGCTCTTTGGACTAGCGAGCAGTTCTTC.

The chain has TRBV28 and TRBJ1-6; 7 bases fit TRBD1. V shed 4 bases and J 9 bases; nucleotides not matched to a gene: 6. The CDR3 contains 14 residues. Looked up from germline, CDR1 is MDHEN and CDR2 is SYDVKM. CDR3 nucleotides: TGTGCCAGCAGTTCACAGGGGAGGTCTTCACCCCTCCACTTT. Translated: CASSSQGRSSPLHF.

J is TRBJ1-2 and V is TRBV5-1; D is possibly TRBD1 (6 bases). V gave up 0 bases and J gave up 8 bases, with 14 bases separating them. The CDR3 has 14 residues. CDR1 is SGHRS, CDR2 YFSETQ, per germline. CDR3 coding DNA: TGCGCCAGCAGCTTGGGATTACAGGGTGAAGGCTACACCTTC. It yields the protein CASSLGLQGEGYTF. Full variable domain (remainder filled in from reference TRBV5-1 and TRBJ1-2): KAGVTQTPRYLIKTRGQQVTLSCSPISGHRSVSWYQQTPGQGLQFLFEYFSETQRNKGNFPGRFSGRQFSNSRSEMNVSTLELGDSALYLCASSLGLQGEGYTFGSGTRLTVV.

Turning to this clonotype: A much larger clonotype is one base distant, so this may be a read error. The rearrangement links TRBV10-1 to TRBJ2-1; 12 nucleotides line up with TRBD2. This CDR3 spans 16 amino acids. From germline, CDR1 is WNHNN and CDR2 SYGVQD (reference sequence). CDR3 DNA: TGCACCAGCAGTCGATCTAGCGGGAGGGCCTGGGATGAGCAGTTCTTC. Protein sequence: CTSSRSSGRAWDEQFF.

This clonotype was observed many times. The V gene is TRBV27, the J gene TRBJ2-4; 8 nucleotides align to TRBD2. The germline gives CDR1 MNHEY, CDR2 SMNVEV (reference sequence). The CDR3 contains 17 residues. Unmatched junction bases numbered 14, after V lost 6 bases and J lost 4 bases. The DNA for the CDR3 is TGTGCCAGCAGCCGTCGAGTATCGCGGGAGGCAAAAAACATTCAGTACTTC. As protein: CASSRRVSREAKNIQYF.

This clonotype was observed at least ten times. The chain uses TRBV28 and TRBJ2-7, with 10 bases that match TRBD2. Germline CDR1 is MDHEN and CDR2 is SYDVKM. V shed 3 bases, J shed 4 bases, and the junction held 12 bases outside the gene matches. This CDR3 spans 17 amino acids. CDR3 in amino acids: CASSLGIGPSGSYEQYF. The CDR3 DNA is TGTGCCAGCAGTTTGGGAATAGGGCCTAGCGGGAGTTACGAGCAGTACTTC.

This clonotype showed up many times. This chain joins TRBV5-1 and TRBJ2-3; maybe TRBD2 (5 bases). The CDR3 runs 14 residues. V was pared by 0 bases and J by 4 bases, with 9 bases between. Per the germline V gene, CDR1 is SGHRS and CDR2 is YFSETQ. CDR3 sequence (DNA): TGCGCCAGCAGCTTGGATGGCGGGTCAGATACGCAGTATTTT. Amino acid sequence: CASSLDGGSDTQYF.

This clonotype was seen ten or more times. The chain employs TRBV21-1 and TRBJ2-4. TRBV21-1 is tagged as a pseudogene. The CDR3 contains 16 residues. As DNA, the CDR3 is TGTGCCAGCAGCAAAGTCGGGGGCATAGCCAAAAACATTCAGTACTTC. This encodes CASSKVGGIAKNIQYF.

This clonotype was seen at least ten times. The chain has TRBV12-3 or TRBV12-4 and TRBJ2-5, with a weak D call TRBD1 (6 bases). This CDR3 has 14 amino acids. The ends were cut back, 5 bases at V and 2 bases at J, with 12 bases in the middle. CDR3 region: CASSTTGKQETQYF. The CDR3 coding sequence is TGTGCCAGCAGTACTACAGGGAAGCAAGAGACCCAGTACTTC.

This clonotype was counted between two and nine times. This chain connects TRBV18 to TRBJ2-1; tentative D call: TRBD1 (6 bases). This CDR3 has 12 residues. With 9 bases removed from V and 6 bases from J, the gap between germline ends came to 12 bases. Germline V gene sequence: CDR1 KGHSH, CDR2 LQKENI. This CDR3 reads CASSGRGNEQFF. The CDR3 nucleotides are TGTGCCAGTTCGGGCAGGGGCAATGAGCAGTTCTTC.